What follows describes a single T cell receptor beta chain. The record originates from a study of response to subunit inactivated influenza vaccine. TCRdb recomputed calls from the RT-PCR reads with MiXCR, one row per CDR3 protein. The table has 500,000 to 600,000 distinct CDR3 sequences, 10% to 12% seen once. The CDR3 contains 15 residues. Germline V gene sequence: CDR1 SGHVS, CDR2 FQNEAQ. V was trimmed by 3 bases and J by 4 bases, leaving 13 bases between them. The data also belong to a second study, concerning T cells expressing NK-cell markers. As that study records: Beta-chain TCR cDNA was generated via 5'RACE template switching with UMIs. Source material for TCR beta repertoires consisted of sorted CD3+CD56+NKG2C+, CD3+CD56+NKG2C- and CD3+CD56-NKG2C+ T cells. As a fraction of CD8+ T cells, dominant NKG2C+ clonotypes reached about 1.0-7.0% in six donors. Among several donors, these clonotypes also ranked first in the CD3+CD56-NKG2C+ fraction.

The TCR originated in a man aged 45 to 65 who received an inactivated influenza vaccine. The sequencing used PBMCs from blood, collected on the day of vaccination. The V and J genes are TRBV7-8 and TRBJ2-1; D is unclear. CDR3 bases: TGTGCCAGCAGCTTGTCTGGGATCGTTTACAATGAGCAGTTCTTC. Encoded protein: CASSLSGIVYNEQFF.